Given below is one T cell receptor (beta chain) in context. Its antigen is not identified. This entry is derived from a study of T cells after yellow fever vaccination. Study context: With SMART-Seq v4 Ultra Low Input, the fractions containing low cell numbers were prepared. Broader study findings: Although the secondary response was weaker, it peaked faster, at day 5 versus 15. Across the CD4 and CD8 compartments, a small share of clonotypes was present in both.

This CDR3 has 15 residues. Trimming cost V 4 bases and J 6 bases; bases outside gene matches: 12. Germline V gene sequence: CDR1 SEHNR, CDR2 FQNEAQ (reference sequence). A single record per CDR3 protein comes from TCRdb applying MiXCR to the 5' RACE reads. The sample yields 200,000 or so distinct CDR3 sequences, roughly 6.3% seen once. This chain links TRBV7-9 with TRBJ2-7; 7 bases agree with TRBD1. This specimen consisted of CD4+ T cells sorted from PBMCs, obtained on the day of the yellow fever booster vaccination. The sequence derives from a man aged 30 to 39 who received the YFV17D yellow fever vaccine. CDR3 in DNA: TGTGCCAGCAGCTCCTACCGGCACAGGGGTGGCGAGCAGTACTTC. Residues: CASSSYRHRGGEQYF.